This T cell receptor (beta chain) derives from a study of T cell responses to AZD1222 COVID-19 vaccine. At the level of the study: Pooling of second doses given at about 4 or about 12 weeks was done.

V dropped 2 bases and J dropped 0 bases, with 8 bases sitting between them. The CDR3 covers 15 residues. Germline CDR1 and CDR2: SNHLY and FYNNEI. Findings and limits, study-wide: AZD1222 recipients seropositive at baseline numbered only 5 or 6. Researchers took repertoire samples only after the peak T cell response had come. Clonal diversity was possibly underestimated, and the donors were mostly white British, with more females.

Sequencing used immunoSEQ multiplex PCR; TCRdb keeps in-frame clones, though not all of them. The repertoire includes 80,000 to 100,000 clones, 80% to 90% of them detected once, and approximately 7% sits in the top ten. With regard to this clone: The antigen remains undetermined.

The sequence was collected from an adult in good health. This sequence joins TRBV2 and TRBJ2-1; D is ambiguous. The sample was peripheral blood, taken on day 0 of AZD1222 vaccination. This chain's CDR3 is CASSETASSYNEQFF. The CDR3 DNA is TGTGCCAGCAGTGAAACCGCTAGCTCCTACAATGAGCAGTTCTTC.